This entry lists 3 T cell receptor beta chains sequenced from one sample in a study of regulatory T cells in long-lasting Graves disease. Specified time point: newly diagnosed GD, antithyroid drugs for less than 3 months. Generation of the TCR library employed RNA extracted from PBMCs. Building of the TCR beta libraries involved iRepertoire HTBI primers and Arm-PCR of CDR3 regions. Using its own MiXCR run on the multiplex PCR reads, TCRdb lists one record per CDR3 protein. This sample has about 350,000 distinct CDR3 sequences; around 15% occur once, and the top ten carry about 19%. This sample was shared with a second study, whose subject was T cells in Graves' hyperthyroidism and ophthalmopathy.

Sequences were derived from peripheral blood mononuclear cells (PBMCs), sampled at new diagnosis, from a patient treated with antithyroid drugs. The origin of the receptors is a woman between 18 and 30 years old with Graves disease.

Ten or more counts support this clonotype. J is TRBJ2-1 and V is TRBV7-9; D is perhaps TRBD1 (6 bases). Germline CDR1 reads SEHNR; CDR2 reads FQNEAQ (reference sequence). Trimming shortened V by 1 base and J by 6 bases, and 13 bases separated the two germline ends. The CDR3 sequence is 15 residues long. The CDR3 sequence is CASSLVRARGNEQFF. The DNA for the CDR3 is TGTGCCAGCAGCTTAGTCCGGGCCAGGGGCAATGAGCAGTTCTTC. The entire variable domain, with the rest obtained from reference TRBV7-9 and TRBJ2-1, is as follows: DTGVSQNPRHKITKRGQNVTFRCDPISEHNRLYWYRQTLGQGPEFLTYFQNEAQLEKSRLLSDRFSAERPKGSFSTLEIQRTEQGDSAMYLCASSLVRARGNEQFFGPGTRLTVL.

The chain carries TRBV19 and TRBJ2-7; TRBD1 is a possible D gene (5 bases). The CDR3 contains 12 residues. The ends were cut back, 11 bases at V and 6 bases at J, with 17 bases in the middle. Germline assignment: CDR1 LNHDA and CDR2 SQIVND (reference sequence). The CDR3 DNA reads as TGTGCCTGTGGACAAGGTTTGGGCGAGCAGTACTTC. It is translated as CACGQGLGEQYF.

This clonotype was picked up many times. The J gene is TRBJ2-3, the V gene TRBV28; D may correspond to TRBD1 or TRBD2 (5 bases each). The better agreement between TRBJ2-1 and the DNA end casts doubt on the J call. The CDR3 length is 13 residues. Germline lookup yields CDR1 MDHEN and CDR2 SYDVKM. The CDR3 is CASSNRRQDEQFF. As DNA, the CDR3 is TGTGCCAGTTCCAACAGGAGGCAGGATGAGCAGTTCTTC.